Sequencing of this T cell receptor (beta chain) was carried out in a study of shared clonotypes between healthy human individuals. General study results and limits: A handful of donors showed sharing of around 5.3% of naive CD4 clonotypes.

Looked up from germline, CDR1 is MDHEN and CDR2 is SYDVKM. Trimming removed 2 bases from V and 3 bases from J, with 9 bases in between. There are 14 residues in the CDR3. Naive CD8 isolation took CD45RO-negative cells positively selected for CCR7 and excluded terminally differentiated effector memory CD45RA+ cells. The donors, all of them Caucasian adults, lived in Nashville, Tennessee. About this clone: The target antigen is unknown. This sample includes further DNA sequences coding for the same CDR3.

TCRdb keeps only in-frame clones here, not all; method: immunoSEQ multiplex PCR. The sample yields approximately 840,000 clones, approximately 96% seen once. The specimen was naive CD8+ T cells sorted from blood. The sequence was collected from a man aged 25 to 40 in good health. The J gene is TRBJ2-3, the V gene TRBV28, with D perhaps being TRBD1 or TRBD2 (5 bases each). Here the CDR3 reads CASSLDGGTDTQYF. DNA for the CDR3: TGTGCCAGCAGTTTAGATGGGGGAACAGATACGCAGTATTTT.